This section outlines one T cell receptor beta chain sequence together with its context. The record originates from a study of blood T cell repertoires in COVID-19. The ends were cut back, 2 bases at V and 5 bases at J, with 12 bases in the middle. The CDR3 extends over 14 amino acids. The germline V gene has CDR1 SGHVS and CDR2 FQNEAQ. Profiling relied on immunoSEQ multiplex PCR, and the TCRdb table lists in-frame clones only, not all of them. The sample lists 120,000 or so clones, around 85% occurring once. The specimen sequenced was peripheral blood. This TCR derives from a man between 65 and 79 years old who had recovered from COVID-19. The chain carries TRBV7-8 and TRBJ2-5, with TRBD1 as a possible D gene (5 bases). CDR3 region: CASSLQQGSETQYF. The CDR3 DNA follows: TGTGCCAGCAGCTTACAGCAGGGTAGTGAGACCCAGTACTTC.